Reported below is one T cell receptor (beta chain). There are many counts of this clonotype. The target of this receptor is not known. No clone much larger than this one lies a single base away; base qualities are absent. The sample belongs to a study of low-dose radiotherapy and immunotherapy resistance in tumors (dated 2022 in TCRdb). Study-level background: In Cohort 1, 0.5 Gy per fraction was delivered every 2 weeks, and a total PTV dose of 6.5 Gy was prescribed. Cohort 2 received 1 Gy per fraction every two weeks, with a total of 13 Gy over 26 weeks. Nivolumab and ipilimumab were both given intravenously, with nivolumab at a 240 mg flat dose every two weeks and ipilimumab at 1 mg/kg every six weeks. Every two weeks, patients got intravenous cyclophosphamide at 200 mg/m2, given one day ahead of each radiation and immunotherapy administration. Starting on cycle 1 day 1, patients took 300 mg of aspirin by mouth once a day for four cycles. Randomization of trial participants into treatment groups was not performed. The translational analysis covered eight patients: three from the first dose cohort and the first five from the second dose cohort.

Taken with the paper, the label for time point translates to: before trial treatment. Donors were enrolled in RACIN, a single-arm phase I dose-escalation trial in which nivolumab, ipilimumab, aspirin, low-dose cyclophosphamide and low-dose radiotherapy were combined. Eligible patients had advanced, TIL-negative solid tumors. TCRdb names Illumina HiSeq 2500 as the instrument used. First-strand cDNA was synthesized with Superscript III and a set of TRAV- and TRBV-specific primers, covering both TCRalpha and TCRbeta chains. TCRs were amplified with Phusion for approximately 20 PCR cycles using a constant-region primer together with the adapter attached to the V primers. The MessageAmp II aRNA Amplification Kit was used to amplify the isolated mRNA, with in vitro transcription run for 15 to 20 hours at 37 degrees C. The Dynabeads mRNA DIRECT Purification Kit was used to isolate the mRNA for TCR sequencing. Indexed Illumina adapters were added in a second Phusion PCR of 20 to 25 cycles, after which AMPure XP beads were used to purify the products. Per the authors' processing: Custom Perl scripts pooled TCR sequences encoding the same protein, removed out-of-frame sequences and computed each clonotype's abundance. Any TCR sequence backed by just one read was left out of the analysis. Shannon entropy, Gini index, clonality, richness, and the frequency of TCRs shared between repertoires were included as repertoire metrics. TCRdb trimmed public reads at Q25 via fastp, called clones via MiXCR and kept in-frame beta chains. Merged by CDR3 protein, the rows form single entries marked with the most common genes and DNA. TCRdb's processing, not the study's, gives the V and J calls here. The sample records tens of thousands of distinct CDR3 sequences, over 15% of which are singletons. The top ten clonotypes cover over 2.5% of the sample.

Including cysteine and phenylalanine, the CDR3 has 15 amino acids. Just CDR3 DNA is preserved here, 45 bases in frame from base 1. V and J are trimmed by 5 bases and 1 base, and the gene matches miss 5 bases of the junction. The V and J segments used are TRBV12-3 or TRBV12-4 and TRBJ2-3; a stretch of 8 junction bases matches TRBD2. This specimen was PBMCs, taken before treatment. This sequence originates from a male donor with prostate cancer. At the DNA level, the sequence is TGTGCCAGCAGTCCCCCAGCGGGGGGCACAGATACGCAGTATTTT. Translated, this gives CASSPPAGGTDTQYF.